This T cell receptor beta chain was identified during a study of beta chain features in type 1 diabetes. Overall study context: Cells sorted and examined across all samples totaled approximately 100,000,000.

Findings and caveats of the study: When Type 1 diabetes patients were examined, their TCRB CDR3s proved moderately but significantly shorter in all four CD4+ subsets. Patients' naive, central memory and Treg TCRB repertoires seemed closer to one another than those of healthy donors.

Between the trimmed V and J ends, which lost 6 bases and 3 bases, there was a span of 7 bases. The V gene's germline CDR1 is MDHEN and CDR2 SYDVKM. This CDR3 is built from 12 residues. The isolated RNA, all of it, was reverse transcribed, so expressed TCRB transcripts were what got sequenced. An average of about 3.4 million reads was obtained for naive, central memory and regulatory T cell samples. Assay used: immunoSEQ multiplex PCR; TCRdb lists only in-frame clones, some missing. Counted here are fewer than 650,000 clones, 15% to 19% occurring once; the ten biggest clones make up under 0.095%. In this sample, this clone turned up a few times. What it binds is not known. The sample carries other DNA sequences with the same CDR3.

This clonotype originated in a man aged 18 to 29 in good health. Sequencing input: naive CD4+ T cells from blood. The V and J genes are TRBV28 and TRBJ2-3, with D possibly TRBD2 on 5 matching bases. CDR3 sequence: CASSSGTDTQYF. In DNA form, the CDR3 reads TGTGCCAGCAGCTCGGGGACAGATACGCAGTATTTT.